This T cell receptor (beta chain) is drawn from a study of shared clonotypes between healthy human individuals. Trimming shortened V by 3 bases and J by 2 bases, and 11 bases separated the two germline ends. The CDR3 extends over 14 amino acids. Germline V lookup: CDR1 LNHDA, CDR2 SQIVND (reference sequence). Method: immunoSEQ multiplex PCR; TCRdb's copy keeps in-frame clones and lacks some. Of over 2 million clones in the sample, roughly 94% are singletons; the top ten hold 0.9% to 1.3%. Naive CD8 populations comprised CD45RO-negative cells positively selected for CCR7, excluding terminally differentiated effector memory CD45RA+ cells.

The source of this sequence is a man aged 18 to 35 in good health. This chain links TRBV19 with TRBJ2-7; the D gene is possibly TRBD1 (5 bases). The sample consisted of naive CD8+ T cells sorted from blood. CDR3 nucleotides: TGTGCCAGTAGTATTGAGGACAAGGCCTACGAGCAGTACTTC. Amino acids: CASSIEDKAYEQYF.